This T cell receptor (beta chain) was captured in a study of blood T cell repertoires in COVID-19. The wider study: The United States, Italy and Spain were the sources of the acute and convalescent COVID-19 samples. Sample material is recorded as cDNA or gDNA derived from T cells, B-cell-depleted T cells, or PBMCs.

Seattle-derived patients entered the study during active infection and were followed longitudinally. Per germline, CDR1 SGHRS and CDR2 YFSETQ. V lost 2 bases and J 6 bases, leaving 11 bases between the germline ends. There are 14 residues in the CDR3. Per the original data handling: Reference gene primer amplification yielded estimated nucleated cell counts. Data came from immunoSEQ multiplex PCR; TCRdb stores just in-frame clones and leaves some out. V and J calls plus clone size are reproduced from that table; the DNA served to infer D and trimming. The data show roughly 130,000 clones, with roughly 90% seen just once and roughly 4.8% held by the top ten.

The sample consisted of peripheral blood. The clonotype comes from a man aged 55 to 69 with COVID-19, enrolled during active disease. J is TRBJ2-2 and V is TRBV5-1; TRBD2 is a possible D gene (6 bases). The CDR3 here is CASSFPGEAGELFF. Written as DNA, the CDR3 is TGCGCCAGCAGCTTCCCCGGGGAGGCCGGGGAGCTGTTTTTT. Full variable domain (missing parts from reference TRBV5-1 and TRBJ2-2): KAGVTQTPRYLIKTRGQQVTLSCSPISGHRSVSWYQQTPGQGLQFLFEYFSETQRNKGNFPGRFSGRQFSNSRSEMNVSTLELGDSALYLCASSFPGEAGELFFGEGSRLTVL.